A selection of T cell receptor beta chains follows, all from one sample in a study of blood T cell repertoires in COVID-19. Assay: immunoSEQ multiplex PCR; the TCRdb copy retains only in-frame clones and omits some. Here the sample spans roughly 450,000 clones, 90% being singletons. Sequencing used PBMCs or T cells enriched from blood (not recorded which). These receptors were taken from a young man who had recovered from COVID-19. Both conserved end residues are part of each CDR3. Fields, in order: D gene, CDR3 length, clone size, V gene, J gene, CDR3 protein, CDR3 DNA. D genes are given only for firm matches. Not every row has a clone size; where given, it reads once, few, many or a size class.

D gene: .
CDR3 length: 14
clone size: .
V gene: TRBV11-2
J gene: TRBJ2-1
CDR3 protein: CASTPGLSYNEQFF
CDR3 DNA: TGTGCCAGCACCCCGGGACTTTCCTACAATGAGCAGTTCTTC

D gene: .
CDR3 length: 13
clone size: .
V gene: TRBV30
J gene: TRBJ1-4
CDR3 protein: CAWSSGVGEKLFF
CDR3 DNA: TGTGCCTGGAGTTCAGGGGTGGGTGAAAAACTGTTTTTT

D gene: .
CDR3 length: 13
clone size: .
V gene: TRBV14
J gene: TRBJ1-1
CDR3 protein: CASSQDLRGNAFF
CDR3 DNA: TGTGCCAGCAGCCAAGATCTTCGAGGGAATGCTTTCTTT

D gene: TRBD2
CDR3 length: 15
clone size: .
V gene: TRBV3-1/TRBV3-2
J gene: TRBJ2-3
CDR3 protein: CASSQESGGLDTQYF
CDR3 DNA: TGTGCCAGCAGCCAAGAGTCGGGAGGGTTGGATACGCAGTATTTT

D gene: TRBD1
CDR3 length: 14
clone size: .
V gene: TRBV18
J gene: TRBJ1-1
CDR3 protein: CASSSDRAGTEAFF
CDR3 DNA: TGTGCCAGCTCATCAGACAGGGCTGGGACTGAAGCTTTCTTT

D gene: .
CDR3 length: 14
clone size: .
V gene: TRBV11-2
J gene: TRBJ2-1
CDR3 protein: CASSLGSTYNEQFF
CDR3 DNA: TGTGCCAGCAGCTTAGGGAGCACCTACAATGAGCAGTTCTTC

D gene: TRBD1
CDR3 length: 15
clone size: .
V gene: TRBV19
J gene: TRBJ2-7
CDR3 protein: CASSTGTGRTYEQYF
CDR3 DNA: TGTGCCAGTAGTACAGGGACAGGGCGAACCTACGAGCAGTACTTC

D gene: .
CDR3 length: 14
clone size: .
V gene: TRBV2
J gene: TRBJ1-5
CDR3 protein: CASSVDGSNQPQHF
CDR3 DNA: TGTGCCAGCAGTGTTGATGGCAGCAATCAGCCCCAGCATTTT

D gene: .
CDR3 length: 10
clone size: .
V gene: TRBV20-1
J gene: TRBJ2-5
CDR3 protein: CSAGWETQYF
CDR3 DNA: TGCAGTGCCGGTTGGGAGACCCAGTACTTC

D gene: TRBD1
CDR3 length: 17
clone size: .
V gene: TRBV18
J gene: TRBJ1-1
CDR3 protein: CASSRKPAQGANTEAFF
CDR3 DNA: TGTGCCAGCTCCCGGAAACCCGCTCAGGGGGCGAACACTGAAGCTTTCTTT

D gene: TRBD1
CDR3 length: 15
clone size: .
V gene: TRBV15
J gene: TRBJ2-2
CDR3 protein: CATSLRDRLDGELFF
CDR3 DNA: TGTGCCACCAGCCTCCGGGACAGGCTTGACGGGGAGCTGTTTTTT

D gene: TRBD1
CDR3 length: 14
clone size: .
V gene: TRBV5-1
J gene: TRBJ1-2
CDR3 protein: CASSQGQGGYGYTF
CDR3 DNA: TGCGCCAGCAGCCAAGGACAGGGAGGCTATGGCTACACCTTC

D gene: TRBD1
CDR3 length: 15
clone size: once
V gene: TRBV19
J gene: TRBJ1-4
CDR3 protein: CASRPKGQGQEKLFF
CDR3 DNA: TGTGCCAGCAGACCTAAGGGACAGGGCCAAGAAAAACTGTTTTTT

D gene: TRBD2
CDR3 length: 17
clone size: .
V gene: TRBV3-1/TRBV3-2
J gene: TRBJ2-1
CDR3 protein: CASSQVPGLAGHNEQFF
CDR3 DNA: TGTGCCAGCAGCCAAGTCCCGGGACTAGCGGGACACAATGAGCAGTTCTTC

D gene: TRBD1
CDR3 length: 11
clone size: .
V gene: TRBV7-8
J gene: TRBJ1-2
CDR3 protein: CASTGGYGYTF
CDR3 DNA: TGTGCCAGCACAGGGGGCTATGGCTACACCTTC

D gene: .
CDR3 length: 13
clone size: few
V gene: TRBV19
J gene: TRBJ1-1
CDR3 protein: CASSGALGTEAFF
CDR3 DNA: TGTGCCAGTAGTGGGGCTCTGGGCACTGAAGCTTTCTTT

D gene: .
CDR3 length: 12
clone size: .
V gene: TRBV2
J gene: TRBJ1-1
CDR3 protein: CASRTVNTEAFF
CDR3 DNA: TGTGCCAGCCGGACAGTGAACACTGAAGCTTTCTTT

D gene: .
CDR3 length: 11
clone size: .
V gene: TRBV19
J gene: TRBJ1-4
CDR3 protein: CASSAREKLFF
CDR3 DNA: TGTGCCAGTAGCGCGAGGGAAAAACTGTTTTTT

D gene: .
CDR3 length: 14
clone size: .
V gene: TRBV27
J gene: TRBJ1-2
CDR3 protein: CASSPDGHPVGHTF
CDR3 DNA: TGTGCCAGCAGCCCCGACGGACACCCGGTGGGCCACACCTTC

D gene: TRBD1
CDR3 length: 14
clone size: .
V gene: TRBV6-5
J gene: TRBJ1-6
CDR3 protein: CASNRDRGPSPLHF
CDR3 DNA: TGTGCCAGCAACCGGGACAGGGGGCCTTCACCCCTCCACTTT

D gene: .
CDR3 length: 14
clone size: .
V gene: TRBV18
J gene: TRBJ1-1
CDR3 protein: CASSPPGQASEAFF
CDR3 DNA: TGTGCCAGCTCACCACCTGGACAAGCCTCTGAAGCTTTCTTT

D gene: .
CDR3 length: 15
clone size: .
V gene: TRBV20-1
J gene: TRBJ2-6
CDR3 protein: CSASDGSSGANVLTF
CDR3 DNA: TGCAGTGCTAGTGACGGTAGCTCTGGGGCCAACGTCCTGACTTTC

D gene: .
CDR3 length: 14
clone size: .
V gene: TRBV12-5
J gene: TRBJ1-2
CDR3 protein: CASGTITGNYGYTF
CDR3 DNA: TGTGCTAGTGGTACCATCACAGGGAACTATGGCTACACCTTC

D gene: .
CDR3 length: 12
clone size: .
V gene: TRBV10-3
J gene: TRBJ1-5
CDR3 protein: CASIQGSQPQHF
CDR3 DNA: TGTGCCAGCATACAGGGTTCTCAGCCCCAGCATTTT

D gene: TRBD2
CDR3 length: 13
clone size: .
V gene: TRBV6-1
J gene: TRBJ2-7
CDR3 protein: CASSEVSSGEQYF
CDR3 DNA: TGTGCCAGCAGTGAAGTATCTAGCGGAGAGCAGTACTTC

D gene: .
CDR3 length: 14
clone size: .
V gene: TRBV28
J gene: TRBJ1-5
CDR3 protein: CASSLTLTSQPQHF
CDR3 DNA: TGTGCCAGCAGTTTAACCCTGACTAGTCAGCCCCAGCATTTT

D gene: .
CDR3 length: 13
clone size: .
V gene: TRBV3-1/TRBV3-2
J gene: TRBJ2-7
CDR3 protein: CASSRGQDNEQYF
CDR3 DNA: TGTGCCAGCAGCCGCGGGCAGGATAACGAGCAGTACTTC

D gene: .
CDR3 length: 14
clone size: .
V gene: TRBV27
J gene: TRBJ1-6
CDR3 protein: CASGKGLYNSPLHF
CDR3 DNA: TGTGCCAGCGGAAAGGGGCTATATAATTCACCCCTCCACTTT

D gene: TRBD2
CDR3 length: 14
clone size: .
V gene: TRBV29-1
J gene: TRBJ2-7
CDR3 protein: CSVEVSGAGYEQYF
CDR3 DNA: TGCAGCGTTGAAGTTAGCGGGGCGGGCTACGAGCAGTACTTC

D gene: .
CDR3 length: 14
clone size: .
V gene: TRBV4-1
J gene: TRBJ1-4
CDR3 protein: CASSPPGDDEKLFF
CDR3 DNA: TGCGCCAGCAGCCCCCCAGGGGACGATGAAAAACTGTTTTTT

D gene: .
CDR3 length: 14
clone size: .
V gene: TRBV7-2
J gene: TRBJ1-5
CDR3 protein: CASSLRRGNQPQHF
CDR3 DNA: TGTGCCAGCAGCTTGAGGAGGGGCAATCAGCCCCAGCATTTT

D gene: TRBD2
CDR3 length: 13
clone size: .
V gene: TRBV29-1
J gene: TRBJ2-7
CDR3 protein: CSVSSSGTYEQYF
CDR3 DNA: TGCAGCGTTTCTTCTAGCGGAACCTACGAGCAGTACTTC

D gene: TRBD2
CDR3 length: 15
clone size: .
V gene: TRBV6-5
J gene: TRBJ2-3
CDR3 protein: CATPLSGSRTDTQYF
CDR3 DNA: TGTGCCACCCCCCTCAGCGGGAGTCGTACAGATACGCAGTATTTT

D gene: .
CDR3 length: 13
clone size: .
V gene: TRBV5-1
J gene: TRBJ2-7
CDR3 protein: CASSLDLSGEQYF
CDR3 DNA: TGCGCCAGCAGCTTGGATCTCAGCGGGGAGCAGTACTTC